This TCR beta chain appears in the sequencing data of a study of graft-versus-host responses after intestinal transplantation. About the research overall: All recipients were given anti-thymocyte globulin induction, and tacrolimus and steroids were then administered for around three years.

This clone was observed a few times. TCRdb's copy holds only in-frame clones and misses some; the assay was immunoSEQ multiplex PCR. The top ten clones hold over 2% of a sample with approximately 15,000 clones, around 30% of them seen once. Responders that carried the CFSE label, some 200,000 of them, were plated with some 200,000 irradiated, violet-dye-labeled stimulator cells. Per germline, CDR1 MGHRA and CDR2 YSYEKL. V dropped 3 bases and J dropped 5 bases, with 14 bases sitting between them. The CDR3 sequence is 14 residues long. The V gene is TRBV4-1, the J gene TRBJ2-7, with D perhaps TRBD1 or TRBD2 (5 bases each). The clonotype originates from a human patient who received an intestinal transplant. Here the sequenced sample was alloreactive CD8+ T cells from a mixed lymphocyte reaction culture, taken before intestinal transplant. Subset specified: CFSE-low proliferating T cells sorted from approximately 6-day pre-transplant mixed lymphocyte reaction (GvH or HvG direction). CDR3 DNA sequence: TGCGCCAGCAGCCAGGGGGACGGCTCGCACGAGCAGTACTTC. This codes for CASSQGDGSHEQYF.